This TCR beta chain originates from a study of T cell repertoires in cytomegalovirus infection. The wider study: TCR beta signatures that were public indicated CMV infection and matching HLA type. Study-wide findings and caveats: The ex vivo response showed dominance by HLA-C-restricted CMV-specific TCR beta clonotypes.

This clonotype has at least ten counts. Its antigen is as yet unknown. TCRdb re-analysed the reads in MiXCR, keeping a single row per CDR3 protein. The table has some 390,000 distinct CDR3 sequences, around 18% seen once. The V end was cut by 1 base, the J end by 6 bases, with 10 bases between. CDR3 length: 14 residues. In germline, CDR1 is MGHRA, CDR2 YSYEKL. Sequencing was carried out using PBMCs. This clonotype was obtained from a human donor in good health (CMV status not recorded). Some clones in this sample may be carry-over from other donors' samples. This chain uses TRBV4-1 with TRBJ2-1; D gene unclear. CDR3 nucleotides: TGCGCCAGCAGCCAAGTGAAAGGCACCAATGAGCAGTTCTTC. Translated, it gives CASSQVKGTNEQFF.